Presented here are 25 T cell receptor beta chains from one specimen sequenced in a study of T cell clonality in common variable immunodeficiency. Sequencing used immunoSEQ multiplex PCR; TCRdb keeps in-frame clones, though not all of them. The specimen gives roughly 32,000 clones without singletons; the ten biggest hold approximately 8.8%. Sequenced: peripheral blood mononuclear cells. The receptors stem from a person between 18 and 75 years old in good health.

At least ten counts were recorded for this clone. The read ends 3 residues before the CDR3 terminus; that terminus is restored from the germline J gene. J is TRBJ1-1 and V is TRBV6-1, with TRBD1 as a possible D gene (5 bases). From germline, CDR1 is MNHNS and CDR2 SASEGT. The CDR3 has 16 amino acids. Trimming shortened V by 0 bases and J by 1 base, and 12 bases separated the two germline ends. The CDR3 spells CASSEAQGFTNTEAFF. The sequenced CDR3 bases are TGTGCCAGCAGTGAAGCGCAGGGTTTCACGAACACTGAA.

This clone occurred many times. The read terminates 3 residues before the CDR3 end, so the remaining end is supplied by the germline J gene. J is TRBJ2-3 and V is TRBV19; D call uncertain. CDR1 and CDR2 from the germline V gene are LNHDA and SQIVND (reference sequence). With 3 bases removed from V and 3 bases from J, the gap between germline ends came to 10 bases. This CDR3 region has 14 residues. The CDR3 region is CASSMAVATDTQYF. The sequenced CDR3 bases are TGTGCCAGTAGTATGGCCGTGGCTACAGATACG.

This clone was counted ten times or more. The sequenced CDR3 bases are TGCGCCAGCAGCCCGGCGGCTATTCAAGAGACC. As protein: CASSPAAIQET. The whole CDR3 sequence is CASSPAAIQETQYF. This sequence joins TRBV5-1 and TRBJ2-5; no reliable D call. With the read ending 3 residues before the CDR3 end, the germline J gene is used to fill in that end. The CDR3 covers 14 residues. The germline V gene encodes CDR1 SGHRS and CDR2 YFSETQ. With 4 bases removed from V and 2 bases from J, the gap between germline ends came to 12 bases.

This clone showed up many times. The sequence runs out 3 residues before the end of the CDR3; the remainder is reconstructed from the germline J gene. The chain is built from TRBV30 and TRBJ2-1, with a weak D call TRBD2 (6 bases). Trimming pared 0 bases from V and 4 bases from J, leaving 10 bases between. Germline V gene data show CDR1 as GTSNPN and CDR2 as SVGIG (reference sequence). This CDR3 is 14 amino acids long. The CDR3 reads CAWSVEAGYNEQFF. The sequenced CDR3 bases are TGTGCCTGGAGTGTAGAAGCGGGTTACAATGAG. The variable domain in full, with the rest retrieved from reference TRBV30 and TRBJ2-1, is SQTIHQWPATLVQPVGSPLSLECTVEGTSNPNLYWYRQAAGRGLQLLFYSVGIGQISSEVPQNLSASRPQDRQFILSSKKLLLSDSGFYLCAWSVEAGYNEQFFGPGTRLTVL.

This clone was found many times. The read finishes 3 residues shy of the CDR3 end, and the germline J gene is used to complete it. This rearrangement joins TRBV29-1 to TRBJ2-1; 8 nucleotides agree with TRBD2. This CDR3 spans 11 amino acids. V dropped 6 bases and J dropped 6; count of bases not matched to a gene: 1. In germline, CDR1 is SQVTM, CDR2 ANQGSEA. CDR3 bases read: TGCAGCGTGGGGACTAGCAATGAG. Translation gives CSVGTSNE. Given in full, the CDR3 is CSVGTSNEQFF.

Worth noting for this clone: The read gets to within 3 residues of the CDR3 end, and the germline J gene fills in the rest. The chain joins TRBV5-1 to TRBJ2-7, with 7 bases that match TRBD1. Per germline, CDR1 SGHRS and CDR2 YFSETQ. V trimming: 4 bases; J trimming: 6 bases; junction bases outside the gene matches: 10. This CDR3 is built from 14 residues. The CDR3 bases that were read are TGCGCCAGCAGCCCTGGGACAGCCTCGAGCGAG. This codes for CASSPGTASSE. The full CDR3 is CASSPGTASSEQYF.

This clone was seen at least ten times. Coverage ceases 3 residues before the CDR3 finishes, and the germline J gene fills in the end. The J gene is TRBJ1-5, the V gene TRBV6-1, with D hard to call. The CDR3 runs to 15 residues. Germline V gives CDR1 MNHNS, CDR2 SASEGT. V lost 1 base, J lost 5 bases, and 12 bases lay in between. CDR3 bases read: TGTGCCAGCAGTGAAGTCGGGGAAGCTTATCAGCCC. Translation: CASSEVGEAYQP. The full CDR3 is CASSEVGEAYQPQHF.

This clone appeared many times. The read finishes 3 residues shy of the CDR3 end, and the germline J gene is used to complete it. The V call is TRBV18, the J call TRBJ1-5, with 8 bases fitting TRBD1. J was trimmed by 6 bases and V by 2 bases; bases with no gene match: 6. The CDR3 contains 15 residues. Germline V CDR1 and CDR2: KGHSH, LQKENI. The part of the CDR3 DNA that was read is TGTGCCAGCTCACCATCCGTACAGGGGGTTCAGCCC. Amino acid sequence: CASSPSVQGVQP. The whole CDR3 protein reads CASSPSVQGVQPQHF.

Judged by abundance, this clone is medium-sized (0.01 to 0.1%). With the read ending 3 residues before the CDR3 end, the germline J gene is used to fill in that end. V usage is TRBV6-1 and J usage is TRBJ2-7; TRBD2 aligns across 8 bases. Trimming removed 0 bases from V and 6 bases from J; junction bases left unmatched: 4. This CDR3 is 14 amino acids long. The germline CDR1 and CDR2 sequences are MNHNS and SASEGT. The sequenced CDR3 bases are TGTGCCAGCAGTGAAGCAGCGGGAGAGGTCGAG. Protein sequence: CASSEAAGEVE. In full, the CDR3 reads CASSEAAGEVEQYF.

This clone has a count of ten or more. The sequenced fragment ends 3 residues before the CDR3 boundary, so the rest is inferred from the germline J gene. V gene TRBV18 combines with J gene TRBJ2-1; 7 bases line up with TRBD2. V dropped 0 bases and J dropped 6; count of bases not matched to a gene: 14. Germline CDR1 reads KGHSH; CDR2 reads LQKENI. The CDR3 has 18 amino acids. The CDR3 here is CASSPPQAGLGALNEQFF. The DNA read from the CDR3 is TGTGCCAGCTCACCACCACAAGCGGGGCTAGGGGCCCTCAATGAG.

This clone has a count of ten or more. Sequencing ends 3 residues short of the CDR3 end; the germline J gene provides the rest. The chain recombines TRBV20-1 with TRBJ2-7; tentatively, D is TRBD2 (6 bases). In germline, CDR1 is DFQATT, CDR2 SNEGSKA (reference sequence). The CDR3 is 14 amino acids. V was trimmed by 3 bases and J by 3 bases, leaving 15 bases between them. The DNA read from the CDR3 is TGCAGTGCTAGGGAGACTAGAGCAGGCTACGAG. Residues: CSARETRAGYE. Given in full, the CDR3 is CSARETRAGYEQYF.

This clone showed up many times. The DNA ends 3 residues before the CDR3 does, and the rest of the CDR3 is filled in from the germline J gene. The chain combines TRBV4-1 with TRBJ2-7; tentatively, D is TRBD2 (6 bases). V lost 3 bases to trimming and J lost 0 bases, with 12 bases between them. Germline V gives CDR1 MGHRA, CDR2 YSYEKL. This CDR3 is 15 amino acids long. CDR3 sequence reads: CASSQELAVSYEQYF. Partial CDR3 DNA: TGCGCCAGCAGCCAGGAATTAGCGGTCTCCTACGAG.

Ten or more counts support this clone. The sequenced fragment ends 3 residues before the CDR3 boundary, so the rest is inferred from the germline J gene. The rearrangement uses TRBV7-9 and TRBJ2-4; unclear D gene. V shed 4 bases and J shed 5 bases, with 3 bases lying between them. This CDR3 has 11 residues. Germline V gene lookup returns CDR1 SEHNR and CDR2 FQNEAQ (reference sequence). The covered CDR3 bases are TGTGCCAGCAGCTCAGAAAACATT. It is translated as CASSSENI. The full CDR3 protein is CASSSENIQYF.

Note on this clone: The read is 3 residues too short to cover the CDR3 end, so that end is filled in from the germline J gene. The chain joins TRBV2 to TRBJ2-2, with D possibly matching TRBD2 (6 bases). CDR1 SNHLY and CDR2 FYNNEI come from the germline V gene. The CDR3 sequence is 14 residues long. The covered CDR3 bases are TGTGCCAGCAGTCGGAGGGGCTCTAATGAAAAG. Its protein is CASSRRGSNEK. In full, the CDR3 is CASSRRGSNEKLFF.

This clone came up many times. The CDR3 end is not reached by the read, which stops 3 residues before it; the germline J gene fills it in. The gene calls are TRBV5-1 and TRBJ1-2, with 8 bases matching TRBD1. In germline, CDR1 is SGHRS, CDR2 YFSETQ. The CDR3 loop spans 15 amino acids. Trimming removed 3 bases from V and 2 bases from J; junction bases left unmatched: 6. Partial CDR3 DNA: TGCGCCAGCAGCTCAGGACAGGGAAGGAACTATGGC. As protein: CASSSGQGRNYG. In full, the CDR3 reads CASSSGQGRNYGYTF.

Ten or more counts support this clone. Read sequence stops 3 residues before the CDR3 end, and the germline J gene provides the missing end. The rearrangement joins TRBV4-2 to TRBJ2-7; the match to TRBD2 covers 9 bases. V dropped 6 bases and J dropped 1; count of bases not matched to a gene: 4. The CDR3 sequence is 14 residues long. CDR1 and CDR2 (germline): LGHNA, YNFKEQ. Partial CDR3 DNA: TGTGCCAGCAGTGGGACTAGCTCATCCTACGAG. Its translation is CASSGTSSSYE. The whole CDR3 region reads CASSGTSSSYEQYF.

In this sample, this clone turned up a few times. Coverage ceases 3 residues before the CDR3 finishes, and the germline J gene fills in the end. This chain connects TRBV7-8 to TRBJ1-1; 8 bases are a match to TRBD1. The ends lost 5 bases at V and 4 bases at J; junction bases unmatched: 9. CDR3 length equals 15 residues. In germline, CDR1 is SGHVS, CDR2 FQNEAQ. The CDR3 loop reads CASSGSGGEATEAFF. The CDR3 bases that were read are TGTGCCAGCAGCGGATCAGGGGGCGAGGCCACTGAA.

This clone was counted ten times or more. The CDR3 end falls 3 residues outside the read, so it is completed with the germline J gene. V gene TRBV10-1 combines with J gene TRBJ2-4; D remains unclear. Trimming removed 8 bases at V and 0 bases at J, with 26 bases between. The germline V gene encodes CDR1 WNHNN and CDR2 SYGVQD (reference sequence). The CDR3 sequence is 19 residues long. CDR3 sequence: CASSCPFLYHQLAKNIQYF. The part of the CDR3 DNA that was read is TGCGCCAGCTCTTGCCCTTTTCTGTACCACCAACTAGCCAAAAACATT.

This clone has at least ten counts. The read terminates 3 residues ahead of where the CDR3 ends, so the germline J gene completes it. The chain uses TRBV5-1 and TRBJ2-3; 7 bases align to TRBD2. The CDR3 loop spans 14 amino acids. The germline V gene has CDR1 SGHRS and CDR2 YFSETQ. Partial CDR3 DNA: TGCGCCAGCAGTGATCTTAGCGGGCAAGAGACG. It codes for CASSDLSGQET. The CDR3 reads in full as CASSDLSGQETQYF.

This clone was detected many times. The read finishes 3 residues shy of the CDR3 end, and the germline J gene is used to complete it. The chain is built from TRBV28 and TRBJ2-7, with TRBD1 matching 8 bases. In germline, CDR1 is MDHEN, CDR2 SYDVKM. The CDR3 contains 16 residues. V shed 3 bases, J shed 0 bases, and the junction held 7 bases outside the gene matches. The sequenced CDR3 bases are TGTGCCAGCAGTTTGCCAGGGACAGGCAGCTCCTACGAG. Its protein product is CASSLPGTGSSYE. The whole CDR3 is CASSLPGTGSSYEQYF.

This clone was detected many times. The read halts 3 residues ahead of the CDR3 end, with the missing end drawn from the germline J gene. The rearrangement uses TRBV20-1 and TRBJ2-2; tentative D call: TRBD2 (7 bases). This CDR3 contains 14 residues. The germline V gene encodes CDR1 DFQATT and CDR2 SNEGSKA (reference sequence). CDR3 in amino acids: CSVTRGGFNEKLFF. The DNA read from the CDR3 is TGCAGTGTAACGAGGGGGGGGTTCAATGAAAAG.

This clone was counted ten times or more. The read ends 3 residues early relative to the CDR3; the germline J gene fills the gap. The chain couples TRBV5-1 to TRBJ2-5, with D tentatively TRBD1 (5 bases). Germline CDR1 SGHRS, CDR2 YFSETQ. Trimming left V 0 bases short and J 4 bases short, with 10 bases between. The CDR3 is 14 amino acids. Incomplete CDR3 DNA: TGCGCCAGCAGCTTGGGCTCAGGGCCAGAGACC. It yields the protein CASSLGSGPET. Given in full, the CDR3 is CASSLGSGPETQYF.

This clone was seen ten or more times. Coverage ceases 3 residues before the CDR3 finishes, and the germline J gene fills in the end. The chain has TRBV20-1 and TRBJ2-1, with D perhaps matching TRBD2 (6 bases). The CDR3 covers 14 residues. Germline V gene lookup returns CDR1 DFQATT and CDR2 SNEGSKA (reference sequence). Deletions cut 2 bases from V and 4 bases from J, with 12 bases between. CDR3 protein: CSARLSGAYNEQFF. The sequenced CDR3 bases are TGCAGTGCTAGACTTAGCGGAGCTTACAATGAG.

With respect to this clone: The read terminates 3 residues before the CDR3 end, so the remaining end is supplied by the germline J gene. V and J are TRBV7-3 and TRBJ1-2; 7 bases match TRBD1. The CDR3 is made up of 15 amino acids. CDR1 and CDR2 (germline): SGHTA, FQGTGA. The CDR3 region is CASSLVGEGTDTYTF. Partial CDR3 DNA: TGTGCCAGCAGCTTAGTTGGAGAGGGGACAGATACC. Looking up the rest from reference TRBV7-3 and TRBJ1-2 gives the full variable domain: GAGVSQTPSNKVTEKGKYVELRCDPISGHTALYWYRQSLGQGPEFLIYFQGTGAADDSGLPNDRFFAVRPEGSVSTLKIQRTERGDSAVYLCASSLVGEGTDTYTFGSGTRLTVV.

This clone appeared many times. The CDR3 end lies 3 residues beyond the end of the read and is filled in from the germline J gene. The genes are TRBV5-1 and TRBJ2-1; tentative D call: TRBD1 (6 bases). The germline V gene has CDR1 SGHRS and CDR2 YFSETQ. Trimming pared 5 bases from V and 6 bases from J, leaving 12 bases between. The CDR3 has 13 amino acids. The DNA read from the CDR3 is TGCGCCAGCAGTAAGGACAGCAGCAATGAG. It specifies CASSKDSSNE. The full CDR3 protein reads CASSKDSSNEQFF.